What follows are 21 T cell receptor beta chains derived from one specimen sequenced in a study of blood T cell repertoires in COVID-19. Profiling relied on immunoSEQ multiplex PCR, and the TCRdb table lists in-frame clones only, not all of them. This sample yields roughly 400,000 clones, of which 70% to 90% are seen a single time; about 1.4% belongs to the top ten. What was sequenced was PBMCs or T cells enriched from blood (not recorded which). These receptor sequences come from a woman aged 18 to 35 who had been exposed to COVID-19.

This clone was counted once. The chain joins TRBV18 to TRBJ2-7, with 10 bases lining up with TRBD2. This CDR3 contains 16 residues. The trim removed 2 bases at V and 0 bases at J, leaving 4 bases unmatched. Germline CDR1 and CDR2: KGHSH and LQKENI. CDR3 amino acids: CASSPIGLADSYEQYF. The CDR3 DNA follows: TGTGCCAGCTCACCAATAGGACTAGCGGACTCCTACGAGCAGTACTTC.

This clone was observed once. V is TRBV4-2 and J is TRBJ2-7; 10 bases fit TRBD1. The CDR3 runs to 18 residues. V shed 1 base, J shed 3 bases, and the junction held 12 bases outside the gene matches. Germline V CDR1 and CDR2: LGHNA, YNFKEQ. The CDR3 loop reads CASSQAAIGQGDGYEQYF. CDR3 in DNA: TGTGCCAGCAGCCAAGCGGCTATCGGACAGGGGGACGGCTACGAGCAGTACTTC.

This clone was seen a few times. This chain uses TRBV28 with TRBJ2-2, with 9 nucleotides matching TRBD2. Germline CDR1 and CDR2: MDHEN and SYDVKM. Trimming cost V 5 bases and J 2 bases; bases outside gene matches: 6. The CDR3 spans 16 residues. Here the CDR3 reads CASSPWTSVNTGELFF. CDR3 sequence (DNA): TGTGCCAGCAGTCCGTGGACTAGCGTAAACACCGGGGAGCTGTTTTTT.

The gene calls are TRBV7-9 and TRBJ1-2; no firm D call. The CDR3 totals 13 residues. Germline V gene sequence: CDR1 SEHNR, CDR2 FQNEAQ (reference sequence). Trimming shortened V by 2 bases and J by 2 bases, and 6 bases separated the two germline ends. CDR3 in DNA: TGTGCCAGCAGCTTAACAGAAAACTATGGCTACACCTTC. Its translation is CASSLTENYGYTF.

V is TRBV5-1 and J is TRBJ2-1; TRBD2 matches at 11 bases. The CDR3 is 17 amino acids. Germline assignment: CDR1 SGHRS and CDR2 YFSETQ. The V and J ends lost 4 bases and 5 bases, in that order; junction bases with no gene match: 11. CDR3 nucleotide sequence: TGCGCCAGCAGCACTGGACTAGCGGGCAGGCCTCACAATGAGCAGTTCTTC. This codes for CASSTGLAGRPHNEQFF. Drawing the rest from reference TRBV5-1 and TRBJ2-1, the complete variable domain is KAGVTQTPRYLIKTRGQQVTLSCSPISGHRSVSWYQQTPGQGLQFLFEYFSETQRNKGNFPGRFSGRQFSNSRSEMNVSTLELGDSALYLCASSTGLAGRPHNEQFFGPGTRLTVL.

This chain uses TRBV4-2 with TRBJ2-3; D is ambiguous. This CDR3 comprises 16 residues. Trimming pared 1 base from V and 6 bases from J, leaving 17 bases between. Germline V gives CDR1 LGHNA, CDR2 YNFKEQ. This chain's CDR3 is CASSQGPDVGFDTQYF. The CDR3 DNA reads TGTGCCAGCAGCCAAGGCCCCGATGTCGGTTTCGATACGCAGTATTTT.

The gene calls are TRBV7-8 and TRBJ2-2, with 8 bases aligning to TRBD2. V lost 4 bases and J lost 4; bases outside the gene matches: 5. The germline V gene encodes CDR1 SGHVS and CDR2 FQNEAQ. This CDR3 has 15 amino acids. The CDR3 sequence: CASSSPTSGTGELFF. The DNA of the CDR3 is TGTGCCAGCAGCTCCCCCACTAGCGGCACCGGGGAGCTGTTTTTT.

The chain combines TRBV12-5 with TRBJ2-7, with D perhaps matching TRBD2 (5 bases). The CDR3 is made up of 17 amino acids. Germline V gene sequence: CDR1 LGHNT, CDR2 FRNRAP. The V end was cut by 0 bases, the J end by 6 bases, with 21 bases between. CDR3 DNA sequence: TGTGCTAGTGGTTTGGTACCTATGGAGAGGGCCCTGCTCGAGCAGTACTTC. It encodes CASGLVPMERALLEQYF.

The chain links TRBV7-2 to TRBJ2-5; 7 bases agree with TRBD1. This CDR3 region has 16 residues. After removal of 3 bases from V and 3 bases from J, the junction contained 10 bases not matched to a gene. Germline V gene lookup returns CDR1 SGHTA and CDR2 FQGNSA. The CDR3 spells CASSFSGTVREETQYF. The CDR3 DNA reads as TGTGCCAGCAGCTTTTCCGGGACAGTACGGGAAGAGACCCAGTACTTC.

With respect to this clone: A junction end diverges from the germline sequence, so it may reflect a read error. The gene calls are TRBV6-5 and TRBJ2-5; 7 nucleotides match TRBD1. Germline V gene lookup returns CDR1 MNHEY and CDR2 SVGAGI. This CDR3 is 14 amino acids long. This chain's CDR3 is CASTYRGDRETQYF. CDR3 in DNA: TGTGCCAGCACTTACAGGGGTGATCGAGAGACCCAGTACTTC.

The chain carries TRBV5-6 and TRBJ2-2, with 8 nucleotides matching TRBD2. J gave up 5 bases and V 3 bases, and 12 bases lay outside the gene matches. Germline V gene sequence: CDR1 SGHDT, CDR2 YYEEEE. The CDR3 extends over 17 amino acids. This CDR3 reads CASSSFAGGDGTGELFF. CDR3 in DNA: TGTGCCAGCAGCTCCTTTGCGGGGGGCGATGGTACCGGGGAGCTGTTTTTT.

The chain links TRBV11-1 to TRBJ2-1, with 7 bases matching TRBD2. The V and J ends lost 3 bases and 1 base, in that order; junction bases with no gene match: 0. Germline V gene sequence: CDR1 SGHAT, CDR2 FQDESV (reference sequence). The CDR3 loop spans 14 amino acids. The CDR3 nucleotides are TGTGCCAGCAGCTTGGGAGGGTCCTACAATGAGCAGTTCTTC. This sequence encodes CASSLGGSYNEQFF. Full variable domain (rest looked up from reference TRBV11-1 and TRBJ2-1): EAEVAQSPRYKITEKSQAVAFWCDPISGHATLYWYRQILGQGPELLVQFQDESVVDDSQLPKDRFSAERLKGVDSTLKIQPAELGDSAMYLCASSLGGSYNEQFFGPGTRLTVL.

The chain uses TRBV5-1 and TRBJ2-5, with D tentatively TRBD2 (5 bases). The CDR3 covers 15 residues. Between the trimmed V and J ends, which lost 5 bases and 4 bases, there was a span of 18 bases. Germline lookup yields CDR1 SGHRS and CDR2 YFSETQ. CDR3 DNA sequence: TGCGCCAGCAGTTCCGGAGGCGCAGGATCAGAGACCCAGTACTTC. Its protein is CASSSGGAGSETQYF. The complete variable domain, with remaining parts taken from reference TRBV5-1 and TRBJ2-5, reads KAGVTQTPRYLIKTRGQQVTLSCSPISGHRSVSWYQQTPGQGLQFLFEYFSETQRNKGNFPGRFSGRQFSNSRSEMNVSTLELGDSALYLCASSSGGAGSETQYFGPGTRLLVL.

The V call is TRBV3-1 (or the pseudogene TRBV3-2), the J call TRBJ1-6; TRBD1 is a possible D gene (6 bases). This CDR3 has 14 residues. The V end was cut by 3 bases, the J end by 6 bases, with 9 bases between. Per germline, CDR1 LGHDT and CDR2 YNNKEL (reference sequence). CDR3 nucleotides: TGTGCCAGCAGCCAGGGGGCCGGTAATTCACCCCTCCACTTT. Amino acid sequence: CASSQGAGNSPLHF.

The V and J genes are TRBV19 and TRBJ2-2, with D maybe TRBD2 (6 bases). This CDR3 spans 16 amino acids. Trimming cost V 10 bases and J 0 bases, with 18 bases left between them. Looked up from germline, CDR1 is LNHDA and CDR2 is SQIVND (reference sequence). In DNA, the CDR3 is TGTGCCACCCTGGCCATAGCGGAGTCGAACACCGGGGAGCTGTTTTTT. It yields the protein CATLAIAESNTGELFF.

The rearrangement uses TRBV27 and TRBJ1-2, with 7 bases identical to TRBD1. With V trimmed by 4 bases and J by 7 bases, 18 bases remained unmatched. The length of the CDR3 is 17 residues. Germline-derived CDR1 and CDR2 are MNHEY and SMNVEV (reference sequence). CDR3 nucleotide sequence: TGTGCCAGCAGTTCTCAAAACGGGACAGCCCGACGTGGTGGCTACACCTTC. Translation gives CASSSQNGTARRGGYTF.

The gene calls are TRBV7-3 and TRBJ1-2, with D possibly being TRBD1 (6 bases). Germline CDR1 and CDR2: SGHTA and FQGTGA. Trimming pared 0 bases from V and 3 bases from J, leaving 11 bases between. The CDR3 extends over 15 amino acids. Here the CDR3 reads CASSLTAGDDYGYTF. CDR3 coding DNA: TGTGCCAGCAGCTTAACGGCAGGGGATGACTATGGCTACACCTTC. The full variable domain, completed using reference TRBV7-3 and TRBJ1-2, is GAGVSQTPSNKVTEKGKYVELRCDPISGHTALYWYRQSLGQGPEFLIYFQGTGAADDSGLPNDRFFAVRPEGSVSTLKIQRTERGDSAVYLCASSLTAGDDYGYTFGSGTRLTVV.

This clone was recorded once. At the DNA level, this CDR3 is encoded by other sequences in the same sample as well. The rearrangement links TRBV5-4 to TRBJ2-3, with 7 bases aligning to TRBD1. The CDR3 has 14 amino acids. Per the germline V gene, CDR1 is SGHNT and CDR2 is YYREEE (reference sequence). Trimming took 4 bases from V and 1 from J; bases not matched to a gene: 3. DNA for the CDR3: TGTGCCAGCAGCCTTGACAGGGGCACAGATACGCAGTATTTT. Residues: CASSLDRGTDTQYF.

The CDR3 DNA is TGTGCCAGCAGCGTAGGGACACAGGGCCATCAGCCCCAGCATTTT. This gives the protein CASSVGTQGHQPQHF. The chain has TRBV9 and TRBJ1-5, with a weak D call TRBD1 (6 bases). This CDR3 spans 15 amino acids. Germline V gene lookup returns CDR1 SGDLS and CDR2 YYNGEE. Trimming shortened V by 0 bases and J by 5 bases, and 12 bases separated the two germline ends. The full variable domain, in which reference TRBV9 and TRBJ1-5 provide the parts outside the CDR3, is DSGVTQTPKHLITATGQRVTLRCSPRSGDLSVYWYQQSLDQGLQFLIQYYNGEERAKGNILERFSAQQFPDLHSELNLSSLELGDSALYFCASSVGTQGHQPQHFGDGTRLSIL.

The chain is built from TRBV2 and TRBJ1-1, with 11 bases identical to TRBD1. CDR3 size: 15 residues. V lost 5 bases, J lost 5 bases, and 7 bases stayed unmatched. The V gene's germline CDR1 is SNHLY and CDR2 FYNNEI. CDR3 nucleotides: TGTGCCAGCAGTTCACCGGGACAGGGGGTTACTGAAGCTTTCTTT. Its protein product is CASSSPGQGVTEAFF.

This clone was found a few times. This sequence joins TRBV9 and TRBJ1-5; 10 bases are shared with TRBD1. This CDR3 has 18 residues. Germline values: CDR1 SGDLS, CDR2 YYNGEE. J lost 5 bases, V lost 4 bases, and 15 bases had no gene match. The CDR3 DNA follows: TGTGCCAGCAGCTTAGGACAGGGGGAAACAAGTCGTGATCAGCCCCAGCATTTT. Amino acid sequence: CASSLGQGETSRDQPQHF.